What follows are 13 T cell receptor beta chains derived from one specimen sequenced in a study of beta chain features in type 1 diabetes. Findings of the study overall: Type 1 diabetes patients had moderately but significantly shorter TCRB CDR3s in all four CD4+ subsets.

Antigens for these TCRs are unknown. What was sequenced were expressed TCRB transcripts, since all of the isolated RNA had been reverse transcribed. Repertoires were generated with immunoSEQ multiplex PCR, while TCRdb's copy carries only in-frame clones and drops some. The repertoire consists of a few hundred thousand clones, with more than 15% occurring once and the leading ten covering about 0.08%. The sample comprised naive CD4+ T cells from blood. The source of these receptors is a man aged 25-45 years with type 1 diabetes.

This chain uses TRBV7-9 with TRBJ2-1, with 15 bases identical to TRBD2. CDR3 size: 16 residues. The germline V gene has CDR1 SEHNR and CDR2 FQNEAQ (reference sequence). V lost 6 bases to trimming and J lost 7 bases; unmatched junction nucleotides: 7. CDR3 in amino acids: CASSPGLAGGRNEQFF. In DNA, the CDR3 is TGTGCCAGCAGTCCCGGACTAGCGGGAGGGCGTAATGAGCAGTTCTTC.

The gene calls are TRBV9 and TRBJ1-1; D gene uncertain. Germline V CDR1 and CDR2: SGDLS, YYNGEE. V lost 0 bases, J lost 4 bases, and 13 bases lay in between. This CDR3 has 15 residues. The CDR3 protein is CASSVEPAPGTEAFF. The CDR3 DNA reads TGTGCCAGCAGCGTAGAACCAGCTCCTGGCACTGAAGCTTTCTTT.

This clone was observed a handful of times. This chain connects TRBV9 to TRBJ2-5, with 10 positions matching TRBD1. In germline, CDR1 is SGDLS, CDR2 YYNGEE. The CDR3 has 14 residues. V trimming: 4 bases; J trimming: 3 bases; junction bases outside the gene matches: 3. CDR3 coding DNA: TGTGCCAGCAGCCGAGGGACAGGGGAAGAGACCCAGTACTTC. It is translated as CASSRGTGEETQYF.

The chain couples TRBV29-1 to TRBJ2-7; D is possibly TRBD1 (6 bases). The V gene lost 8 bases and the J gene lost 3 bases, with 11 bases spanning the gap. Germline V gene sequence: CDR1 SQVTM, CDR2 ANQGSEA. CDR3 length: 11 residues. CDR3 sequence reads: CSIGQNYEQYF. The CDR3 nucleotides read TGCAGCATAGGACAGAACTACGAGCAGTACTTC.

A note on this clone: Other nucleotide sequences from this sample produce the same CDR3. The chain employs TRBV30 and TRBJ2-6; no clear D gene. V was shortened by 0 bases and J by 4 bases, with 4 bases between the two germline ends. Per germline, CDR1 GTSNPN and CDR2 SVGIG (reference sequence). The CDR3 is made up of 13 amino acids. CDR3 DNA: TGTGCCTGGAGTGTACCCGGGGCCAACGTCCTGACTTTC. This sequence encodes CAWSVPGANVLTF.

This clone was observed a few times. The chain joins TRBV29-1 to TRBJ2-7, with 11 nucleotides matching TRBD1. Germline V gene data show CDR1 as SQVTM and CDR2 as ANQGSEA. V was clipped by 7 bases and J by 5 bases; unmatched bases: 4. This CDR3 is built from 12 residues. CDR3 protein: CSAGQGADEQYF. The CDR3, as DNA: TGCAGCGCCGGACAGGGGGCCGACGAGCAGTACTTC.

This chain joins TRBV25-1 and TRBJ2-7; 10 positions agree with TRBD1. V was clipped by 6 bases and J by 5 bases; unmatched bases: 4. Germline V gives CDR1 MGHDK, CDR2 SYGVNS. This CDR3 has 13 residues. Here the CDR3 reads CASRGQGSDEQYF. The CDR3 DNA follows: TGTGCCAGCAGGGGACAGGGGTCCGACGAGCAGTACTTC.

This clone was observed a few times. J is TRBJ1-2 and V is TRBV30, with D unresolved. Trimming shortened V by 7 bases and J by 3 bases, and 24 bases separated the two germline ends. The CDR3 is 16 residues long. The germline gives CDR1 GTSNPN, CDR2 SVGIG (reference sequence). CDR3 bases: TGTGCCTTGCAAGGCTACTCCTTGGGCGTTGACTATGGCTACACCTTC. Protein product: CALQGYSLGVDYGYTF.

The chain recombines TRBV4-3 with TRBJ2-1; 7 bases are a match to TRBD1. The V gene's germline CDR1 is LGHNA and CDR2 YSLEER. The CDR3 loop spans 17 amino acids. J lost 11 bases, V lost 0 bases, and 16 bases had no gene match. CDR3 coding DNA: TGCGCCAGCAGCCAAGATCTAGGGACAGCGACCGGGACCAAGCAGTTCTTC. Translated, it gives CASSQDLGTATGTKQFF.

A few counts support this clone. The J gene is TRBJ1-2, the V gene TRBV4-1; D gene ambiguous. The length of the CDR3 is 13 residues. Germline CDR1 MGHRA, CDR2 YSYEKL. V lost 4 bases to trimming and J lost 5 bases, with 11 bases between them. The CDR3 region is CASSRYSDYGYTF. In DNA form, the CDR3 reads TGCGCCAGCAGCCGATATTCCGATTATGGCTACACCTTC.

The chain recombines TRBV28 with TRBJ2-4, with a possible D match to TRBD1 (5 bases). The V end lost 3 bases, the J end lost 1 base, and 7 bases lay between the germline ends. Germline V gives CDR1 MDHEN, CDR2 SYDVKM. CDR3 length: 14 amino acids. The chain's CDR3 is CASSFSGAKNIQYF. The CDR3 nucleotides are TGTGCCAGCAGTTTCTCAGGGGCCAAAAACATTCAGTACTTC.

CDR3 DNA: TGTGCCTGGAGTGACCCTCGGACAGGGGATAATGGCTACACCTTC. This codes for CAWSDPRTGDNGYTF. The chain carries TRBV30 and TRBJ1-2; TRBD1 matches 9 bases. After removal of 1 base from V and 6 bases from J, the junction contained 9 bases not matched to a gene. The CDR3 extends over 15 amino acids. Germline V gene sequence: CDR1 GTSNPN, CDR2 SVGIG (reference sequence).

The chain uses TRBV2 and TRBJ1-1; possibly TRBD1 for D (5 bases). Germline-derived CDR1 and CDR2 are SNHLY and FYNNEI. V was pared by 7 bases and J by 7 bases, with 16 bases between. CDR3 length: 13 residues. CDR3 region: CASMLKGDLEAFF. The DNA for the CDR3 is TGTGCCAGCATGTTAAAAGGGGACCTTGAAGCTTTCTTT. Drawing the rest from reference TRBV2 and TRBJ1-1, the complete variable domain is EPEVTQTPSHQVTQMGQEVILRCVPISNHLYFYWYRQILGQKVEFLVSFYNNEISEKSEIFDDQFSVERPDGSNFTLKIRSTKLEDSAMYFCASMLKGDLEAFFGQGTRLTVV.